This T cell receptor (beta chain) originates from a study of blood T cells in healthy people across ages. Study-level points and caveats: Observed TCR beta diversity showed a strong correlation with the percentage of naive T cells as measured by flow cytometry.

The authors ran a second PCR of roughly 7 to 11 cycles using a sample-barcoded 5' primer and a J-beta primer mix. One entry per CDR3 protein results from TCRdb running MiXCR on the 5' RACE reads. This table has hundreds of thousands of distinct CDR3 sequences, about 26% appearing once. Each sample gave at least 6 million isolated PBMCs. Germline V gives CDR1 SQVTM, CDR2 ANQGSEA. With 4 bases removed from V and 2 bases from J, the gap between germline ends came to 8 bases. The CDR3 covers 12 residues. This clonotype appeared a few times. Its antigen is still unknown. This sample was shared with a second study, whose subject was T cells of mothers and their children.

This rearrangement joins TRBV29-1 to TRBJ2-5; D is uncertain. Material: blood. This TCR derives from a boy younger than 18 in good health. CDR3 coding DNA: TGCAGCGTTGTTGGGAATCAAGAGACCCAGTACTTC. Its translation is CSVVGNQETQYF. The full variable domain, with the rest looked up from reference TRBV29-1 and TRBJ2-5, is SAVISQKPSRDICQRGTSLTIQCQVDSQVTMMFWYRQQPGQSLTLIATANQGSEATYESGFVIDKFPISRPNLTFSTLTVSNMSPEDSSIYLCSVVGNQETQYFGPGTRLLVL.